Below are 9 T cell receptor beta chains sequenced from a single sample in a study of PD-1 blockade in classical Hodgkin lymphoma. Sequencing used immunoSEQ multiplex PCR; TCRdb keeps in-frame clones, though not all of them. The table records more than 6,000 clones, around 75% of them present only once. Time point: cycle 4 day 1 (C4D1), after 6 weeks of nivolumab. Each patient relapsed following autologous stem cell transplantation, and prior brentuximab vedotin exposure differed. The input for sequencing was peripheral blood mononuclear cells (PBMCs), taken before the fourth cycle of nivolumab. Receptor source: a human donor with classical Hodgkin lymphoma.

This clone was recorded once. The rearrangement uses TRBV6-1 and TRBJ2-1; 9 bases map to TRBD2. The germline gives CDR1 MNHNS, CDR2 SASEGT. There are 16 residues in the CDR3. V lost 2 bases to trimming and J lost 0 bases; unmatched junction nucleotides: 2. CDR3 DNA: TGTGCCAGCAGTGAAATTAGCGGGAGCTCCTACAATGAGCAGTTCTTC. It translates to CASSEISGSSYNEQFF.

To note about this clone: One end of the junction does not line up with germline, which may come from a read error. The V gene is TRBV5-1, the J gene TRBJ1-1, with D tentatively TRBD1 (5 bases). The CDR3 is 12 residues long. CDR1 is SGHRS, CDR2 YFSETQ, per germline. CDR3 nucleotide sequence: TGTGCCAGCAGCCCCGGGACTTTAGAAGCTTTCTTT. It translates to CASSPGTLEAFF.

This clone was detected a few times. The gene calls are TRBV5-8 and TRBJ2-1, with TRBD1 matching over 8 bases. This CDR3 region has 15 residues. Looked up from germline, CDR1 is SGHTS and CDR2 is YDEGEE. Trimming at V came to 0 bases and at J to 3 bases, leaving 2 bases not matched to a gene. CDR3 nucleotides: TGTGCCAGCAGCTTGGACAGGGGGTACTACAATGAGCAGTTCTTC. Amino acid sequence: CASSLDRGYYNEQFF.

Only a few counts were recorded for this clone. The CDR3 reads CASSLDRISEAFF. As DNA, the CDR3 is TGTGCCAGCAGTTTAGACAGGATTTCTGAAGCTTTCTTT. The V gene is TRBV28, the J gene TRBJ1-1; possible D gene TRBD1, 6 bases. This CDR3 has 13 residues. The V gene lost 2 bases and the J gene lost 6 bases, with 10 bases spanning the gap. Germline CDR1 MDHEN, CDR2 SYDVKM.

This clone was seen more than once but under ten times. J is TRBJ1-1 and V is TRBV6-5; the D is unclear. The CDR3 length is 11 residues. With 8 bases removed from V and 5 bases from J, the gap between germline ends came to 9 bases. In germline, CDR1 is MNHEY, CDR2 SVGAGI. This CDR3 is CASRVSTEAFF. CDR3 bases: TGTGCCAGCCGTGTTAGTACTGAAGCTTTCTTT.

This rearrangement joins TRBV18 to TRBJ2-1; TRBD1 matches 9 bases. The length of the CDR3 is 16 residues. V lost 4 bases, J lost 9 bases, and 13 bases stayed unmatched. CDR1 is KGHSH, CDR2 LQKENI, per germline. The CDR3 here is CASSRGTGTAVIEQFF. The CDR3, as DNA: TGTGCCAGCTCACGTGGGACAGGGACGGCGGTCATTGAGCAGTTCTTC.

The rearrangement links TRBV5-1 to TRBJ2-1, with 15 positions matching TRBD2. The length of the CDR3 is 17 residues. The J segment lost 8 bases and the V segment lost 3 bases, leaving 9 bases of the junction unmatched. Looked up from germline, CDR1 is SGHRS and CDR2 is YFSETQ. Written as DNA, the CDR3 is TGCGCCAGCAGCTCCGGACTAGCGGGAGGGCCTAGGGATGAGCAGTTCTTC. Protein sequence: CASSSGLAGGPRDEQFF.

The chain recombines TRBV9 with TRBJ2-7; 8 bases line up with TRBD1. Trimming at V came to 4 bases and at J to 5 bases, leaving 8 bases not matched to a gene. Germline V gene lookup returns CDR1 SGDLS and CDR2 YYNGEE. This CDR3 region has 14 residues. The CDR3 nucleotides are TGTGCCAGCAGCCACGGACAGGGTCGTCACGAGCAGTACTTC. Amino acid sequence: CASSHGQGRHEQYF.

The rearrangement links TRBV6-5 to TRBJ2-5, with 7 bases aligning to TRBD2. The end of the DNA aligns better with TRBJ2-7, so the J call may be wrong. This CDR3 contains 15 residues. CDR1 and CDR2 from the germline V gene are MNHEY and SVGAGI. CDR3 region: CASSYRAGLTYEQYF. The DNA of the CDR3 is TGTGCCAGCAGTTACAGAGCGGGATTAACCTACGAGCAGTACTTC.